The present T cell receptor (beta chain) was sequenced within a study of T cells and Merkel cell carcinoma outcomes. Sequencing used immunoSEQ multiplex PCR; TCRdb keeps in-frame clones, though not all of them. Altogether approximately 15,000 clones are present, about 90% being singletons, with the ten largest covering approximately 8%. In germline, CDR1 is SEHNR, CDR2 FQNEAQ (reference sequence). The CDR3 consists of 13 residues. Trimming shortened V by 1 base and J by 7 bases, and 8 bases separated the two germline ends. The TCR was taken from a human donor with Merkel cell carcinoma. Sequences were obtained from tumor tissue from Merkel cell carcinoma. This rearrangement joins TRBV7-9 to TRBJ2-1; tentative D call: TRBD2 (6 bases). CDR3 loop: CASSLGDSNEQFF. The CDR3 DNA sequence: TGTGCCAGCAGCTTAGGGGACTCAAATGAGCAGTTCTTC. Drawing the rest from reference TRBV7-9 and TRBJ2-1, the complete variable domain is DTGVSQNPRHKITKRGQNVTFRCDPISEHNRLYWYRQTLGQGPEFLTYFQNEAQLEKSRLLSDRFSAERPKGSFSTLEIQRTEQGDSAMYLCASSLGDSNEQFFGPGTRLTVL.